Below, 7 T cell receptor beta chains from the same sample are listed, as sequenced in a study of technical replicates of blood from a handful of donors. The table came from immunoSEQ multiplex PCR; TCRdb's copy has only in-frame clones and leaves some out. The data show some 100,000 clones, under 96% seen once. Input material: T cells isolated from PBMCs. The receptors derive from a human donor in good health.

CDR3 in amino acids: CASSGSTRTGGTEAFF. CDR3 in DNA: TGTGCCAGTAGTGGATCTACAAGGACAGGGGGAACTGAAGCTTTCTTT. The chain carries TRBV19 and TRBJ1-1, with TRBD1 matching over 10 bases. The V and J ends lost 5 bases and 5 bases, in that order; junction bases with no gene match: 11. CDR1 is LNHDA and CDR2 is SQIVND in the germline V gene (reference sequence). This CDR3 contains 16 residues.

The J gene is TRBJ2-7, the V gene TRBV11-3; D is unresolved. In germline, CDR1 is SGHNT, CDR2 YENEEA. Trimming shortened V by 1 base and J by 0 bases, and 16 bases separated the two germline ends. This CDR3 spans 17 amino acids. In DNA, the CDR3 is TGTGCCAGCAGCTTAGGTTTTGGGCAGCACAGCTCCTACGAGCAGTACTTC. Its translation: CASSLGFGQHSSYEQYF.

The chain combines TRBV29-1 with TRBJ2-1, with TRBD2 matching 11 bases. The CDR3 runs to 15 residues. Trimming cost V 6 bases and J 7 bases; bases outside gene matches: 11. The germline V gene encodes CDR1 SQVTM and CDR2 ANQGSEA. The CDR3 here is CSVIAGGPDMNEQFF. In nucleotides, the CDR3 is TGCAGCGTAATAGCGGGGGGGCCAGATATGAATGAGCAGTTCTTC.

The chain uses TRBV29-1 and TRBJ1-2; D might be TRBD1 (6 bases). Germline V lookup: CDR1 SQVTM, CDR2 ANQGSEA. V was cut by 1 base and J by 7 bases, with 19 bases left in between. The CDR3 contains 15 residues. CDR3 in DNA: TGCAGCGTTGAAGCTGGAGGGAGGGGGTTGCTTGGCTACACCTTC. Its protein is CSVEAGGRGLLGYTF.

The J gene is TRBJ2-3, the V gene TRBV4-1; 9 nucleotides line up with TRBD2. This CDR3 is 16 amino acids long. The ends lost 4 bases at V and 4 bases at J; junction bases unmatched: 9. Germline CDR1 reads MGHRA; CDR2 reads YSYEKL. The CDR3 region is CASSLEGTSYPDTQYF. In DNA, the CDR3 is TGCGCCAGCAGCCTAGAAGGGACTAGCTATCCAGATACGCAGTATTTT.

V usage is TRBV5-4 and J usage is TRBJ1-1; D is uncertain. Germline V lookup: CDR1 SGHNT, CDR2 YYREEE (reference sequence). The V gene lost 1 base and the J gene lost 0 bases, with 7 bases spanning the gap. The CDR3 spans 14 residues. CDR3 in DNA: TGTGCCAGCAGCTTGTCAGATATGAACACTGAAGCTTTCTTT. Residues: CASSLSDMNTEAFF.

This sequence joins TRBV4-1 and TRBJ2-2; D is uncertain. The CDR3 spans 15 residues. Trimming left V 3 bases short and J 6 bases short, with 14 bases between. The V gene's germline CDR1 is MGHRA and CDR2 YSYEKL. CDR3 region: CASSQAALGPGELFF. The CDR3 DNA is TGCGCCAGCAGCCAGGCGGCTTTAGGTCCCGGGGAGCTGTTTTTT.